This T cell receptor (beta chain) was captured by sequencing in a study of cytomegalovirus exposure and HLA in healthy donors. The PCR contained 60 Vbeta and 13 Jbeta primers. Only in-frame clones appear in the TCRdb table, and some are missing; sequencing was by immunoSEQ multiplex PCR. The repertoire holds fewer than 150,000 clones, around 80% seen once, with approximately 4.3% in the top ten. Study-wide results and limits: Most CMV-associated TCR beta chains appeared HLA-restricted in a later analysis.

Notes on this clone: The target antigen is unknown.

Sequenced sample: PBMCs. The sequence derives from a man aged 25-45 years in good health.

Here the CDR3 reads CASSSTGGLQETQYF. CDR3 in DNA: TGTGCCAGCAGTTCGACAGGGGGGCTCCAAGAGACCCAGTACTTC. The gene calls are TRBV6-5 and TRBJ2-5, with TRBD1 matching 9 bases. Germline trimming cut 4 bases from V and 1 base from J; bases unmatched to any gene: 4. Germline values: CDR1 MNHEY, CDR2 SVGAGI. This CDR3 region has 15 residues.